This T cell receptor beta chain appears in the sequencing data of a study of cytomegalovirus exposure and HLA in healthy donors. The CDR3 has 15 residues. The germline V gene encodes CDR1 MNHNS and CDR2 SASEGT. With 4 bases clipped from V and 7 bases from J, the junction kept 12 bases outside the gene matches. TCRdb's table, derived via immunoSEQ multiplex PCR, lists solely in-frame clones and lacks some. There are over 120,000 clones in the sample; around 90% occur only once, and 5.5% to 7% lies in the top ten. This sequence was found in a young woman in good health and CMV-seropositive. The chain combines TRBV6-1 with TRBJ1-1; 7 positions agree with TRBD1. Material: PBMCs. CDR3: CASSAPGRGKYEAFF. CDR3 nucleotides: TGTGCCAGCAGTGCGCCAGGCAGGGGGAAATATGAAGCTTTCTTT.